These T cell receptor beta chains were read from a single sample in a study of response to subunit inactivated influenza vaccine. TCRdb called the RT-PCR reads again in MiXCR, with one record for every CDR3 protein. The table has 200,000 to 300,000 distinct CDR3 sequences, over 9% seen once. Material: non-naive T cells sorted from PBMCs, obtained 14 to 15 days before vaccination. Source of these receptors: a man aged 45-60 years who received an inactivated influenza vaccine. Both conserved end residues are part of each CDR3. Fields, in order: CDR3 protein, CDR3 DNA, V gene, J gene, clone size, D gene. A D gene is named only where the DNA matches it firmly. Clone size is given for some rows only: seen once, a few or many times, or a class if the clone is expanded.

CDR3aa: CASTHRDRVDTIYF
CDR3nt: TGTGCCAGCACCCACCGGGACAGGGTTGACACCATATATTTT
v_gene: TRBV12-3/TRBV12-4
j_gene: TRBJ1-3
abundance: .
d_gene: TRBD1

CDR3aa: CASSVGWSMNTEAFF
CDR3nt: TGTGCCAGCAGCGTAGGGTGGTCAATGAACACTGAAGCTTTCTTT
v_gene: TRBV7-2
j_gene: TRBJ1-1
abundance: .
d_gene: .

CDR3aa: CSASEGAVTEAFF
CDR3nt: TGCAGTGCTAGCGAGGGGGCGGTCACTGAAGCTTTCTTT
v_gene: TRBV20-1
j_gene: TRBJ1-1
abundance: many
d_gene: TRBD1

CDR3aa: CASSQEKGSPLHF
CDR3nt: TGTGCCAGCAGCCAAGAAAAGGGTTCACCCCTCCACTTT
v_gene: TRBV4-2
j_gene: TRBJ1-6
abundance: many
d_gene: .

CDR3aa: CASSQGGGKETQYF
CDR3nt: TGTGCCAGCAGCCAAGGAGGGGGGAAAGAGACCCAGTACTTC
v_gene: TRBV4-2
j_gene: TRBJ2-5
abundance: few
d_gene: .

CDR3aa: CASSYAPLAGARNEQFF
CDR3nt: TGTGCCAGCAGTTACGCTCCTTTAGCGGGAGCTAGAAATGAGCAGTTCTTC
v_gene: TRBV27
j_gene: TRBJ2-1
abundance: many
d_gene: TRBD2

CDR3aa: CASSEAGQGTDTQYF
CDR3nt: TGTGCCAGCAGTGAAGCGGGACAGGGAACAGATACGCAGTATTTT
v_gene: TRBV6-1
j_gene: TRBJ2-3
abundance: many
d_gene: TRBD1

CDR3aa: CASSEVSRGYYEQYF
CDR3nt: TGTGCCAGCAGTGAAGTAAGTAGGGGCTACTACGAGCAGTACTTC
v_gene: TRBV2
j_gene: TRBJ2-7
abundance: many
d_gene: .

CDR3aa: CASSPRTFTSGAGKDTQYF
CDR3nt: TGCGCCAGCAGTCCAAGGACCTTCACTAGCGGGGCCGGTAAAGATACGCAGTATTTT
v_gene: TRBV5-1
j_gene: TRBJ2-3
abundance: few
d_gene: TRBD2

CDR3aa: CAIPRCPQCF
CDR3nt: TGTGCCATTCCACGGTGCCCCCAGTGCTTC
v_gene: TRBV19
j_gene: TRBJ2-5
abundance: .
d_gene: .

CDR3aa: CSANFGGAISHYEQYF
CDR3nt: TGCAGTGCGAACTTTGGAGGCGCCATATCCCACTACGAGCAGTACTTC
v_gene: TRBV20-1
j_gene: TRBJ2-7
abundance: .
d_gene: .